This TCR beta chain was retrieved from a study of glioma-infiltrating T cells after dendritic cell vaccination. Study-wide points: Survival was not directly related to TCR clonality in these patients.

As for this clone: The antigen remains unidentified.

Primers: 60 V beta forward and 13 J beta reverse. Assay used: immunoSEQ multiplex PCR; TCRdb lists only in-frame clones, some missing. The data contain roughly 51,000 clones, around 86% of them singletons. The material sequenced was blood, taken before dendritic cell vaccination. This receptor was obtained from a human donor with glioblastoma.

The CDR3 spells CASRRFASGVNTDTQYF. The CDR3 bases are TGCGCCAGCAGGCGTTTCGCTAGCGGGGTTAACACAGATACGCAGTATTTT. The genes are TRBV5-1 and TRBJ2-3; 9 bases agree with TRBD2. In germline, CDR1 is SGHRS, CDR2 YFSETQ. This CDR3 has 17 amino acids. V was pared by 5 bases and J by 2 bases, with 12 bases of the junction left unmatched.